These T cell receptor beta chains were read from a single sample in a study of radiotherapy plus CTLA-4 blockade in lung cancer. The data were produced by immunoSEQ multiplex PCR, yet TCRdb's version contains in-frame clones alone and is incomplete. This repertoire shows approximately 69,000 clones, around 82% found once; its top ten account for 7.1%. Source: peripheral blood, taken from a patient treated with radiotherapy plus ipilimumab. The source is a human donor with non-small cell lung cancer who had a complete response to radiotherapy plus ipilimumab. The CDR3 runs from the conserved cysteine through the conserved F or W. The D gene is left open where the match is weak. Only some rows state a clone size, as once, few, many or a class for expanded clones.

v_gene,abundance,d_gene,j_gene,CDR3nt,CDR3aa
TRBV7-2,.,.,TRBJ1-3,TGTGCCAGCAGCTTTGGGGGAAACACCATATATTTT,CASSFGGNTIYF
TRBV15,once,TRBD1,TRBJ1-5,TGTGCCACCAGCAGAGATCCCCGGACAGGGAGCAATCAGCCCCAGCATTTT,CATSRDPRTGSNQPQHF
TRBV4-1,.,.,TRBJ1-2,TGCGCCAGCAGCCAAATTGCTTTGGTCTCAAGCTACACCTTC,CASSQIALVSSYTF
TRBV2,.,.,TRBJ1-1,TGTGCCAGCAGTGAGGGGCAGACAGACCGTCTTCGTGAAGCTTTCTTT,CASSEGQTDRLREAFF
TRBV7-9,.,TRBD2,TRBJ2-7,TGTGCCAGCAGCAGGGGGACTAGCGGGGGAAGTTACGAGCAGTACTTC,CASSRGTSGGSYEQYF
TRBV7-9,.,.,TRBJ1-1,TGTGCCAGCAGCTTAGGAAGGGCTTCGGGGGATGAAGCTTTCTTT,CASSLGRASGDEAFF
TRBV19,once,TRBD2,TRBJ2-1,TGTGCCAGTAGTATTCGTACTAGCGGGAGTCATGAGCAGTTCTTC,CASSIRTSGSHEQFF
TRBV4-3,.,.,TRBJ1-4,TGCGCCAGCAGCCTCGGCGGGGTGGGGGAAAAACTGTTTTTT,CASSLGGVGEKLFF
TRBV16,.,.,TRBJ2-1,TGTGCCAGCAGCCGGATGGGTGGGAGACATGAGCAGTTCTTC,CASSRMGGRHEQFF
TRBV11-3,.,TRBD2,TRBJ2-1,TGTGCCAGCAGCTTAGAACTAGCGGGGGACAATGAGCAGTTCTTC,CASSLELAGDNEQFF
TRBV2,.,.,TRBJ2-2,TGTGCCAGCACACAGGGAAGGGCCGGGGAGCTGTTTTTT,CASTQGRAGELFF
TRBV5-1,.,.,TRBJ2-5,TGCGCCAGCTCACAGGGATCGGAGACCCAGTACTTC,CASSQGSETQYF
TRBV19,.,.,TRBJ2-1,TGTGCCAGTAGTATAGATCAGCCGGGGACCAATGAGCAGTTCTTC,CASSIDQPGTNEQFF
TRBV18,.,.,TRBJ2-3,TGTGCCAGCTCACCACTGGGGAGAGATACGCAGTATTTT,CASSPLGRDTQYF
TRBV11-2,.,.,TRBJ2-1,TGTGCCAGCAGCTTAGACACAGGGCTCAATGAGCAGTTCTTC,CASSLDTGLNEQFF
TRBV9,.,TRBD2,TRBJ2-1,TGTGCCAGCAGCGTAGGGCTAGCGGGTGGCTATGAGCAGTTCTTC,CASSVGLAGGYEQFF
TRBV19,once,.,TRBJ2-1,TGTGCCAGTAGTATTGACGGATCCTACAATGAGCAGTTCTTC,CASSIDGSYNEQFF
TRBV19,.,.,TRBJ2-3,TGTGCCAGTAGTGCCGGGGCAGAGAATACGCAGTATTTT,CASSAGAENTQYF
TRBV7-2,.,.,TRBJ1-1,TGTGCCAGCAGCCCATGGTGGGGGCGAGGAACTGAAGCTTTCTTT,CASSPWWGRGTEAFF
TRBV11-2,.,.,TRBJ2-1,TGTGCCAGCAGCTTCCTCCTAGCACTAAATGAGCAGTTCTTC,CASSFLLALNEQFF
TRBV7-9,.,.,TRBJ2-1,TGTGCCAGCAGCTTAGCAGGGAACTCCTACAATGAGCAGTTCTTC,CASSLAGNSYNEQFF
TRBV25-1,.,.,TRBJ2-1,TGTGCCAGCAGTGAAGGCGGTACCTACAATGAGCAGTTCTTC,CASSEGGTYNEQFF
TRBV9,.,.,TRBJ1-3,TGTGCCAGCAGCGTAGAAGGGTTCGCTGGAAACACCATATATTTT,CASSVEGFAGNTIYF
TRBV15,.,TRBD2,TRBJ2-1,TGTGCCACCAGCAGAGAAAGCGGGAGTCTCAATGAGCAGTTCTTC,CATSRESGSLNEQFF
TRBV19,.,.,TRBJ1-5,TGTGCCAGTAGTATTGTGCAAAACAGGGACTTGAGGGGTCAGCCCCAGCATTTT,CASSIVQNRDLRGQPQHF
TRBV10-3,few,.,TRBJ1-2,TGTGCCATCAACCCCGGGAAGGTTAACTATGGCTACACCTTC,CAINPGKVNYGYTF
TRBV7-2,.,.,TRBJ2-3,TGTGCCAGCAGCTTACTAGGCTACACAGATACGCAGTATTTT,CASSLLGYTDTQYF
TRBV2,.,.,TRBJ2-2,TGTGCCAGCAGGGAGACGGCGAACACCGGGGAGCTGTTTTTT,CASRETANTGELFF
TRBV11-2,.,.,TRBJ2-5,TGTGCCAGCAGCCGTCACCACAGGGCTCTACAAGAGACCCAGTACTTC,CASSRHHRALQETQYF
TRBV18,.,.,TRBJ2-5,TGTGCCAGCTCACCACTGGGGGGCATCGAGACCCAGTACTTC,CASSPLGGIETQYF
TRBV11-3,.,.,TRBJ2-4,TGTGCCAGCAGCCTTACCTCGCGGGCTCTAGCCAAAAACATTCAGTACTTC,CASSLTSRALAKNIQYF
TRBV5-1,.,.,TRBJ2-5,TGCGCCAGCAGCTTGTTCGCGGACCAAGAGACCCAGTACTTC,CASSLFADQETQYF
TRBV27,few,TRBD1,TRBJ1-6,TGTGCCAGCAGTACCCGTACAGGGGTGATCAATTCACCCCTCCACTTT,CASSTRTGVINSPLHF
TRBV18,.,TRBD1,TRBJ1-4,TGTGCCAGCTCACCTTCCGGGACAGAGAGTAATGAAAAACTGTTTTTT,CASSPSGTESNEKLFF
TRBV9,.,.,TRBJ2-1,TGTGCCAGCAGCCCCCGGCCTAGTGCTGAGCAGTTCTTC,CASSPRPSAEQFF
TRBV15,.,.,TRBJ1-1,TGTGCCACCAGCAGAGCCGGGGGCTTATCCACTGAAGCTTTCTTT,CATSRAGGLSTEAFF
TRBV7-9,.,.,TRBJ1-5,TGTGCCAGCAGCCCAAGTAATCAGCCCCAGCATTTT,CASSPSNQPQHF
TRBV5-1,.,.,TRBJ2-3,TGCGCCAGCAGCTTGGAGGTGGGAGTAGGCACAGATACGCAGTATTTT,CASSLEVGVGTDTQYF
TRBV12-5,.,TRBD1,TRBJ2-7,TGTGCTAGTGGTTTGGTATCTATTTCGAGACAGGGGGCGAGCGAGCAGTACTTC,CASGLVSISRQGASEQYF
TRBV10-2,.,.,TRBJ2-1,TGCGCCAGCATCCCCCCGGGGCAGCCGTATTTCAATGAGCAGTTCTTC,CASIPPGQPYFNEQFF
TRBV19,once,TRBD1,TRBJ1-5,TGTGCCAGTAGTACCCAGGGGGTAGGGGACCAGCCCCAGCATTTT,CASSTQGVGDQPQHF
TRBV10-3,.,TRBD2,TRBJ2-2,TGTGCCTCCCAAGGACTAGCGGCGGAAACCGGGGAGCTGTTTTTT,CASQGLAAETGELFF
TRBV14,.,.,TRBJ1-2,TGTGCCAGCAGCCAAGATCGGGGGGGCTATGGCTACACCTTC,CASSQDRGGYGYTF
TRBV11-2,.,.,TRBJ1-1,TGTGCCAGCAGCTTGACAGAGAACACTGAAGCTTTCTTT,CASSLTENTEAFF
TRBV14,.,TRBD2,TRBJ2-2,TGTGCCAGCAGCCAAGAGACTAGCGACTACACCGGGGAGCTGTTTTTT,CASSQETSDYTGELFF
TRBV19,.,.,TRBJ1-2,TGTGCCAGTAGTATACGGACAGTGGCAAGTTATGGCTACACCTTC,CASSIRTVASYGYTF
TRBV9,.,TRBD1,TRBJ1-2,TGTGCCAGCAGCGCTGGGGACAGGGAGGTCCGTGGCTACACCTTC,CASSAGDREVRGYTF
TRBV4-1,.,.,TRBJ1-2,TGCGCCAGCAGCCAAGTCGGTGGCTATGGCTACACCTTC,CASSQVGGYGYTF